The 29 T cell receptor beta chains presented below share a single source sample, sequenced in a study of blood T cell repertoires in COVID-19. Some clones are missing from TCRdb's copy, which holds only in-frame ones; the method was immunoSEQ multiplex PCR. The sample yields over 250,000 clones, around 89% seen once. Material: PBMCs or T cells enriched from blood (not recorded which). These receptors all stem from a woman aged 45 to 65 who had recovered from COVID-19.

The chain has TRBV6-5 and TRBJ2-5; 7 nucleotides line up with TRBD1. This CDR3 region has 13 residues. V was clipped by 2 bases and J by 5 bases; unmatched bases: 2. Looked up from germline, CDR1 is MNHEY and CDR2 is SVGAGI. The CDR3 DNA sequence: TGTGCCAGCAGTTACGTCAGGGGGGAGACCCAGTACTTC. It specifies CASSYVRGETQYF.

The chain is built from TRBV7-2 and TRBJ1-1; 7 bases agree with TRBD1. V was pared by 5 bases and J by 1 base, with 4 bases of the junction left unmatched. Germline CDR1 is SGHTA and CDR2 is FQGNSA. The CDR3 sequence is 14 residues long. CDR3 region: CASSPRTGNTEAFF. DNA for the CDR3: TGTGCCAGCAGCCCCCGGACAGGGAACACTGAAGCTTTCTTT.

The V and J genes are TRBV6-1 and TRBJ2-2; 7 bases fit TRBD2. Germline V gene data show CDR1 as MNHNS and CDR2 as SASEGT. The CDR3 contains 15 residues. V was clipped by 3 bases and J by 2 bases; unmatched bases: 3. CDR3 sequence: CASSEGGANTGELFF. In DNA form, the CDR3 reads TGTGCCAGCAGTGAGGGAGGGGCTAACACCGGGGAGCTGTTTTTT.

This chain connects TRBV5-1 to TRBJ2-1, with D maybe TRBD1 (6 bases). The CDR3 length is 17 residues. V was trimmed by 0 bases and J by 5 bases, leaving 18 bases between them. CDR1 and CDR2 from the germline V gene are SGHRS and YFSETQ. In DNA, the CDR3 is TGCGCCAGCAGCTTGGCCGCTGGGCAGGGGCTGGACAATGAGCAGTTCTTC. As protein: CASSLAAGQGLDNEQFF. Supplemented by reference TRBV5-1 and TRBJ2-1, the full variable domain reads KAGVTQTPRYLIKTRGQQVTLSCSPISGHRSVSWYQQTPGQGLQFLFEYFSETQRNKGNFPGRFSGRQFSNSRSEMNVSTLELGDSALYLCASSLAAGQGLDNEQFFGPGTRLTVL.

The rearrangement joins TRBV7-9 to TRBJ2-7, with D unresolved. Trimming left V 5 bases short and J 9 bases short, with 11 bases between. The length of the CDR3 is 11 residues. Germline lookup yields CDR1 SEHNR and CDR2 FQNEAQ (reference sequence). The CDR3 protein is CASSLSLRQYF. DNA of the CDR3: TGTGCCAGCAGCCTCAGTTTAAGGCAGTACTTC.

The chain employs TRBV6-6 and TRBJ2-5; 8 positions agree with TRBD1. Germline CDR1 and CDR2: MNHNY and SVGAGI (reference sequence). The CDR3 is 13 amino acids. Germline trimming cut 5 bases from V and 5 bases from J; bases unmatched to any gene: 4. The CDR3 DNA reads TGTGCCAGCAGTGGACAGGGTTTTGAGACCCAGTACTTC. Its translation: CASSGQGFETQYF.

This chain joins TRBV7-2 and TRBJ2-3, with D perhaps matching TRBD1 (5 bases). The V gene lost 5 bases and the J gene lost 0 bases, with 12 bases spanning the gap. Germline V CDR1 and CDR2: SGHTA, FQGNSA. CDR3 length: 15 amino acids. CDR3 residues: CASSTSRASTDTQYF. CDR3 coding DNA: TGTGCCAGCAGCACTTCCAGGGCTAGCACAGATACGCAGTATTTT.

This clone was observed at least ten times. In nucleotides, the CDR3 is TGTGCCTGGAGTGTAGGGGAAGCTAACTATGGCTACACCTTC. Its protein is CAWSVGEANYGYTF. The chain recombines TRBV30 with TRBJ1-2; weak D call: TRBD1 (5 bases). Deletions cut 0 bases from V and 0 bases from J, with 8 bases between. Germline CDR1 reads GTSNPN; CDR2 reads SVGIG (reference sequence). The CDR3 extends over 14 amino acids.

The V call is TRBV6-4, the J call TRBJ1-5, with 9 bases aligning to TRBD1. The V gene end was trimmed by 2 bases and the J gene end by 9 bases; junction bases not matched to a gene: 11. The CDR3 covers 16 residues. Germline V gives CDR1 MRHNA, CDR2 SNTAGT. The CDR3 DNA reads TGTGCCAGCAGTGACACCCGGGACAGGGTGGTCCGGCCCCAGCATTTT. Its protein is CASSDTRDRVVRPQHF.

V is TRBV5-1 and J is TRBJ2-1, with 12 positions matching TRBD2. This CDR3 contains 16 residues. The junction had 10 bases not matched to a gene; V was cut back by 4 bases and J by 8 bases. Germline V CDR1 and CDR2: SGHRS, YFSETQ. As DNA, the CDR3 is TGCGCCAGCAGCCCCAGGACTAGCGGGAATTGGGATGAGCAGTTCTTC. It specifies CASSPRTSGNWDEQFF.

This clone showed up just a few times. This chain connects TRBV30 to TRBJ2-1; D uncertain. This CDR3 is 14 amino acids long. The germline V gene has CDR1 GTSNPN and CDR2 SVGIG (reference sequence). V lost 2 bases and J 0 bases, leaving 8 bases between the germline ends. CDR3: CAWSSLSSYNEQFF. The CDR3 DNA reads TGTGCCTGGAGTAGTCTGAGCTCCTACAATGAGCAGTTCTTC. Using reference TRBV30 and TRBJ2-1 for the parts outside the CDR3, the full variable domain is SQTIHQWPATLVQPVGSPLSLECTVEGTSNPNLYWYRQAAGRGLQLLFYSVGIGQISSEVPQNLSASRPQDRQFILSSKKLLLSDSGFYLCAWSSLSSYNEQFFGPGTRLTVL.

The J gene is TRBJ2-1, the V gene TRBV30, with 8 bases identical to TRBD1. The CDR3 runs to 12 residues. J was trimmed by 8 bases and V by 3 bases; bases with no gene match: 3. Germline V gives CDR1 GTSNPN, CDR2 SVGIG (reference sequence). For the CDR3, the DNA is TGTGCCTGGAGCCCAGGGGGCGATGAGCAGTTCTTC. Encoded protein: CAWSPGGDEQFF. The full variable domain, its missing parts supplied by reference TRBV30 and TRBJ2-1, is SQTIHQWPATLVQPVGSPLSLECTVEGTSNPNLYWYRQAAGRGLQLLFYSVGIGQISSEVPQNLSASRPQDRQFILSSKKLLLSDSGFYLCAWSPGGDEQFFGPGTRLTVL.

The V gene is TRBV4-2, the J gene TRBJ2-3; 7 bases match TRBD1. J was trimmed by 4 bases and V by 6 bases; bases with no gene match: 10. Germline CDR1 is LGHNA and CDR2 is YNFKEQ. The CDR3 covers 15 residues. CDR3 sequence (DNA): TGTGCCAGCAGTTTAGAAACAGGGGAAGCAGATACGCAGTATTTT. Translated, it gives CASSLETGEADTQYF.

The V gene is TRBV28, the J gene TRBJ1-4, with D maybe TRBD1 (5 bases). This CDR3 comprises 15 residues. V lost 6 bases and J 8 bases, leaving 19 bases between the germline ends. Germline V gene lookup returns CDR1 MDHEN and CDR2 SYDVKM. The CDR3 region is CASRAPDTLREKLFF. The CDR3 DNA reads as TGTGCCAGCAGAGCACCGGACACATTGCGGGAAAAACTGTTTTTT.

CDR3 bases: TGTGCCAGCAGTGTGACTAGCGGGACAGATACGCAGTATTTT. Translation: CASSVTSGTDTQYF. The chain uses TRBV6-1 and TRBJ2-3; 10 positions agree with TRBD2. The V and J ends lost 4 bases and 3 bases, in that order; junction bases with no gene match: 1. Germline values: CDR1 MNHNS, CDR2 SASEGT. This CDR3 has 14 residues.

The chain joins TRBV7-2 to TRBJ2-1; D gene ambiguous. CDR3 size: 13 residues. The germline CDR1 and CDR2 sequences are SGHTA and FQGNSA. The V gene lost 5 bases and the J gene lost 7 bases, with 12 bases spanning the gap. CDR3 DNA: TGTGCCAGCAGCGCTCAAGCCCCGAATGAGCAGTTCTTC. It specifies CASSAQAPNEQFF. The full variable domain, its missing parts supplied by reference TRBV7-2 and TRBJ2-1, is GAGVSQSPSNKVTEKGKDVELRCDPISGHTALYWYRQSLGQGLEFLIYFQGNSAPDKSGLPSDRFSAERTGGSVSTLTIQRTQQEDSAVYLCASSAQAPNEQFFGPGTRLTVL.

The chain combines TRBV24-1 with TRBJ1-2, with D hard to call. The V gene lost 5 bases and the J gene lost 4 bases, with 10 bases spanning the gap. Germline CDR1 and CDR2: KGHDR and SFDVKD. This CDR3 region has 13 residues. The chain's CDR3 is CATSVAAGYGYTF. The CDR3 DNA reads as TGTGCCACCAGTGTTGCTGCGGGCTATGGCTACACCTTC.

The CDR3 DNA sequence: TGTGCCAGCAGCTCCGGAGGGTCAGGGCTGGGAATCTATGGCTACACCTTC. Its translation is CASSSGGSGLGIYGYTF. The chain couples TRBV7-2 to TRBJ1-2; TRBD1 is a possible D gene (5 bases). Trimming removed 4 bases from V and 4 bases from J, with 22 bases in between. Germline V gene lookup returns CDR1 SGHTA and CDR2 FQGNSA. This CDR3 contains 17 residues.

This clone was observed once. CDR3 sequence (DNA): TGTGCCAGCCAGATGGCCAGGGACACTGAAGCTTTCTTT. The encoded protein is CASQMARDTEAFF. The chain employs TRBV27 and TRBJ1-1; TRBD1 might be the D (5 bases). CDR3 length: 13 amino acids. V gave up 8 bases and J gave up 3 bases, with 13 bases separating them. Germline V CDR1 and CDR2: MNHEY, SMNVEV (reference sequence).

The J gene is TRBJ2-3, the V gene TRBV7-2; 10 bases are a match to TRBD2. J lost 1 base, V lost 5 bases, and 15 bases had no gene match. Germline V gene lookup returns CDR1 SGHTA and CDR2 FQGNSA. CDR3 length equals 19 residues. This chain's CDR3 is CASSPRRAGGPYGTDTQYF. The DNA of the CDR3 is TGTGCCAGCAGCCCCCGGAGAGCGGGAGGGCCGTACGGCACAGATACGCAGTATTTT.

This rearrangement joins TRBV4-1 to TRBJ2-5; 14 nucleotides agree with TRBD2. V dropped 0 bases and J dropped 2; count of bases not matched to a gene: 8. Germline values: CDR1 MGHRA, CDR2 YSYEKL. CDR3 length: 19 residues. The CDR3 here is CASSQDPRGTSGRQETQYF. The DNA of the CDR3 is TGCGCCAGCAGCCAAGATCCCCGCGGGACTAGCGGGAGACAAGAGACCCAGTACTTC.

V and J are TRBV28 and TRBJ2-7; TRBD2 might be the D (6 bases). Trimming took 3 bases from V and 5 from J, leaving 14 bases between them. Germline V gives CDR1 MDHEN, CDR2 SYDVKM. This CDR3 has 14 amino acids. The CDR3 reads CASSFLTGVDEQYF. CDR3 coding DNA: TGTGCCAGCAGTTTTCTAACGGGAGTAGACGAGCAGTACTTC.

The V call is TRBV4-2, the J call TRBJ2-3; 10 bases are a match to TRBD2. J gave up 1 base and V 4 bases, and 5 bases lay outside the gene matches. The germline gives CDR1 LGHNA, CDR2 YNFKEQ. The CDR3 spans 16 residues. The DNA for the CDR3 is TGTGCCAGCAGCCTATCCGGGACTAGCGGCACAGATACGCAGTATTTT. Encoded protein: CASSLSGTSGTDTQYF.

In its sample, this clone was seen once. This chain joins TRBV6-5 and TRBJ2-2; 10 nucleotides line up with TRBD1. V shed 4 bases, J shed 6 bases, and the junction held 5 bases outside the gene matches. The V gene's germline CDR1 is MNHEY and CDR2 SVGAGI. The CDR3 covers 15 residues. The CDR3 loop reads CASSSTGGSPGELFF. The DNA of the CDR3 is TGTGCCAGCAGTTCGACAGGGGGCTCGCCCGGGGAGCTGTTTTTT.

On this clone itself: Other DNA sequences in this specimen translate into the identical CDR3. The rearrangement links TRBV9 to TRBJ1-6; no clear D gene. The CDR3 length is 12 residues. Germline V CDR1 and CDR2: SGDLS, YYNGEE. The germline V and J ends were trimmed by 0 bases and 9 bases, with 4 bases remaining between them. The CDR3 here is CASSVAGSPLHF. The CDR3 bases are TGTGCCAGCAGCGTAGCGGGTTCACCCCTCCACTTT.

V usage is TRBV5-1 and J usage is TRBJ2-1, with D unclear. CDR3 length: 14 amino acids. Germline CDR1 SGHRS, CDR2 YFSETQ. Trimming took 0 bases from V and 1 from J, leaving 5 bases between them. CDR3 bases: TGCGCCAGCAGCTTGGAACAGTCCTACAATGAGCAGTTCTTC. This sequence encodes CASSLEQSYNEQFF.

This rearrangement joins TRBV7-3 to TRBJ2-1; TRBD2 might be the D (5 bases). The CDR3 loop spans 13 amino acids. V dropped 6 bases and J dropped 4 bases, with 10 bases sitting between them. CDR1 is SGHTA, CDR2 FQGTGA, per germline. The CDR3 nucleotides read TGTGCCAGCAGGTTCGAGCGGTACAATGAGCAGTTCTTC. Translation: CASRFERYNEQFF.

This clone was observed a single time. The chain couples TRBV12-5 to TRBJ2-5, with D possibly TRBD2 on 6 matching bases. Trimming removed 1 base from V and 2 bases from J, with 14 bases in between. The germline V gene encodes CDR1 LGHNT and CDR2 FRNRAP. CDR3 size: 16 residues. The CDR3 is CASGLGGMGGQETQYF. In DNA form, the CDR3 reads TGTGCTAGTGGTTTGGGAGGGATGGGGGGACAAGAGACCCAGTACTTC.

The rearrangement links TRBV21-1 to TRBJ2-1; no DNA check was done on the table's D call, TRBD2. TRBV21-1 counts as a pseudogene. The length of the CDR3 is 14 residues. DNA for the CDR3: TGTGCCAGCAGCTCCCGGGTCTCCTACAATGAGCAGTTCTTC. Amino acids: CASSSRVSYNEQFF.